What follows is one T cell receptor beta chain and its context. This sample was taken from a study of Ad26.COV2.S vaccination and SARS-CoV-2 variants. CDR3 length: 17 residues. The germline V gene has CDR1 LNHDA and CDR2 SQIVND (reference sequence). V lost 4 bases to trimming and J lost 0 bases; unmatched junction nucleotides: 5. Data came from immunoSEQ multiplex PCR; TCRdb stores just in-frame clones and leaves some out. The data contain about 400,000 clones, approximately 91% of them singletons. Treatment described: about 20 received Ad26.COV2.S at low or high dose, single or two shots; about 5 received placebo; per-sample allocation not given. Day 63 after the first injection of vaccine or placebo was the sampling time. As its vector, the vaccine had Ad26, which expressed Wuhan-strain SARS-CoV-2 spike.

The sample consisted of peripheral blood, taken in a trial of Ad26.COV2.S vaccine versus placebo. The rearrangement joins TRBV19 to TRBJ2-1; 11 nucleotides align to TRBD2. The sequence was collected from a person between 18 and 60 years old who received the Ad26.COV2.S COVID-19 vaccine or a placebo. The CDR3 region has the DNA TGTGCCAGTAGTACCCGGGGACTAGCGGCCTCCTACAATGAGCAGTTCTTC. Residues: CASSTRGLAASYNEQFF.